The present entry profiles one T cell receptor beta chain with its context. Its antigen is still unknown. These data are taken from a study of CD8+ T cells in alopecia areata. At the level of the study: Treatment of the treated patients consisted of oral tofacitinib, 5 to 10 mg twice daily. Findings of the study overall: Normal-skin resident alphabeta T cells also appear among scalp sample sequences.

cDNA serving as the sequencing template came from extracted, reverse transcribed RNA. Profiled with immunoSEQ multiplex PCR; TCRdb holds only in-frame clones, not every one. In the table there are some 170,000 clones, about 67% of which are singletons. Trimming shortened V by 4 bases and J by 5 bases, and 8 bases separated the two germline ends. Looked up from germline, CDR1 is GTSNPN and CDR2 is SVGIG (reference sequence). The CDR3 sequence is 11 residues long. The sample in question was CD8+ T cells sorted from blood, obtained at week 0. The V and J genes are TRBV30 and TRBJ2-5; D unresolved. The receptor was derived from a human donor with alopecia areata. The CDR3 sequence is CAWIGLETQYF. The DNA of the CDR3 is TGTGCCTGGATTGGTCTGGAGACCCAGTACTTC.